Reported below is one T cell receptor (beta chain). This table comes from immunoSEQ multiplex PCR, and its TCRdb copy is limited to in-frame clones, with some not included. The sample consists of tens of thousands of clones, around 82% of them appearing once. The CDR3 has 17 amino acids. Germline CDR1 reads MDHEN; CDR2 reads SYDVKM. The ends were cut back, 6 bases at V and 0 bases at J, with 17 bases in the middle. The data originate from a study of T cells in narcolepsy. This chain joins TRBV28 and TRBJ1-4; D is unclear. The sample was CD45RA- memory CD4+ T cells from PBMCs. The sequence was collected from a human donor with narcolepsy. CDR3: CASSQLRWAATNEKLFF. In DNA, the CDR3 is TGTGCCAGCAGCCAGCTCAGGTGGGCAGCAACTAATGAAAAACTGTTTTTT.